This T cell receptor beta chain was identified during a study of T cells in Graves' hyperthyroidism and ophthalmopathy. There were TCR beta CDR3 regions amplified from RNA transcripts. HTBI primers were employed in a first-round RT-PCR of the TCR CDR3. TCRdb passed the multiplex PCR reads through MiXCR, listing each CDR3 protein once. The sample has around 520,000 distinct CDR3 sequences, approximately 15% seen once; the top ten hold more than 11%. Whole-study results and caveats: Before onset, ophthalmopathy was predicted by the model a median around 6.5 months earlier. Also found in blood were most expanded thyroid clonotypes above 0.001.

Hyperthyroidism, newly diagnosed and lasting under 2 months, affected patients aged 18 to 65. Patients having uncontrolled infection, another autoimmune disease, pregnancy or lactation were not included. From germline, CDR1 is MDHEN and CDR2 SYDVKM. The junction had 3 bases not matched to a gene; V was cut back by 1 base and J by 3 bases. This CDR3 comprises 14 residues. This clonotype has ten or more counts. The antigen remains undetermined. This chain links TRBV28 with TRBJ2-7; 7 positions match TRBD1. This sequence originates from a middle-aged woman with Graves' hyperthyroidism. Sample: blood. The CDR3 nucleotides read TGTGCCAGCAGTTTATTGCAGGGGGTCTACGAGCAGTACTTC. Translating gives CASSLLQGVYEQYF. Looking up the rest from reference TRBV28 and TRBJ2-7 gives the full variable domain: DVKVTQSSRYLVKRTGEKVFLECVQDMDHENMFWYRQDPGLGLRLIYFSYDVKMKEKGDIPEGYSVSREKKERFSLILESASTNQTSMYLCASSLLQGVYEQYFGPGTRLTVT.